The T cell receptor (beta chain) under discussion was sequenced for a study of OX40 agonist ivuxolimab in advanced cancers. Study overall: Every 2 weeks, ivuxolimab was infused into the patients intravenously at between 0.01 and 10 mg/kg. Those treated in dose escalation had hepatocellular carcinoma, melanoma, renal cell cancer or head and neck cancer.

Study-level findings and limits: Doses of 0.1 to 3.0 mg/kg were accompanied by clonal expansion of CD4+ and CD8+ blood T cells by week 6.

Only in-frame clones appear in the TCRdb table, and some are missing; sequencing was by immunoSEQ multiplex PCR. The sample holds about 130,000 clones, about 93% seen once. A remark on this clone: What it recognizes is unknown.

The V segment lost 1 base and the J segment 5 bases; nucleotides outside the gene matches: 11. Germline V lookup: CDR1 SGHVS, CDR2 FNYEAQ. The CDR3 is 17 residues long. The TCR originated in an adult with an advanced solid tumor such as melanoma, head and neck, liver or kidney cancer. The chain combines TRBV7-6 with TRBJ2-5; 9 positions match TRBD1. The sample consisted of CD4+ or CD8+ T cells sorted from blood, taken in a trial of the OX40 agonist ivuxolimab. The chain's CDR3 is CASSLVSGTGSMETQYF. CDR3 sequence (DNA): TGTGCCAGCAGCTTAGTAAGCGGGACAGGGAGCATGGAGACCCAGTACTTC.